This entry is about one TCR beta chain. Its antigen is not known. The data originate from a study of cytomegalovirus exposure and HLA in healthy donors. Profiled with immunoSEQ multiplex PCR; TCRdb holds only in-frame clones, not every one. The sample lists a few hundred thousand clones; around four fifths were seen once. V was clipped by 1 base and J by 9 bases, with 10 bases between them. This CDR3 has 13 residues. The germline V gene encodes CDR1 SGHVS and CDR2 FQNEAQ. Notes on the study in general: Rare TCR sequences dominated, though some public TCRs recurred in many donors. Cytomegalovirus association was assigned to some 160 TCR beta chains. High sensitivity and specificity were reportedly achieved when the classifier diagnosed cytomegalovirus status.

The sequence derives from a woman under 40 in good health and CMV-seropositive. This chain links TRBV7-8 with TRBJ2-1; D ambiguous. Sequenced input: PBMCs. The CDR3 DNA reads TGTGCCAGCAGCTTAGACGTCACCCGTGAGCAGTTCTTC. As protein: CASSLDVTREQFF.